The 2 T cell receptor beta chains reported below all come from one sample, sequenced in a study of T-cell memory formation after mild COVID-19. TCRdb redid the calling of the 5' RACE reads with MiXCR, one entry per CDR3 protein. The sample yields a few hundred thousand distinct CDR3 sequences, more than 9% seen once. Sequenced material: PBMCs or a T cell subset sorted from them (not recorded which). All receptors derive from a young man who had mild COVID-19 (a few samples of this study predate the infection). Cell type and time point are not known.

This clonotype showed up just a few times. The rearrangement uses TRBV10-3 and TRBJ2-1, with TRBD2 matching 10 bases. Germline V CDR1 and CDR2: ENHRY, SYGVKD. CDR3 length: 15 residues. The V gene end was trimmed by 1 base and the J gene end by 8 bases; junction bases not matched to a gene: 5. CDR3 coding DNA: TGTGCCATCAGTGAGTTGTTGGGACTAGCGTATGAGCAGTTCTTC. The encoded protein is CAISELLGLAYEQFF.

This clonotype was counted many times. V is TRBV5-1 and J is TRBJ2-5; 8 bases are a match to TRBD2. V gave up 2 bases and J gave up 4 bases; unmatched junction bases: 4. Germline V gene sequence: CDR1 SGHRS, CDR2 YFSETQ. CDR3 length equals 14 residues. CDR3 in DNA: TGCGCCAGCAGCTTCGGGGGGGCCGGAGAGACCCAGTACTTC. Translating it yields CASSFGGAGETQYF.